Each of the 27 T cell receptor beta chains below was sequenced from the same sample in a study of CD8 T cells in Susac syndrome. Reverse transcription used about 0.5 to 1 ug RNA and random hexamers. TCRdb fed the immunoSEQ multiplex PCR reads into MiXCR, producing one record per CDR3 protein. The repertoire holds over 130,000 distinct CDR3 sequences, 95% seen once, with around 0.15% in the top ten. The material sequenced was CD4+ T cells from PBMCs. These receptors were taken from a human donor with Susac syndrome.

J is TRBJ1-6 and V is TRBV12-3 or TRBV12-4; the D gene is possibly TRBD1 (6 bases). Trimming stripped 3 bases from V and 9 bases from J, with 12 bases between. CDR3 length: 14 amino acids. The CDR3 DNA is TGTGCCAGCAGTTTGAAGGGGGTCGCTTCACCCCTCCACTTT. It codes for CASSLKGVASPLHF.

This sequence joins TRBV28 and TRBJ1-5, with D possibly matching TRBD1 (6 bases). Germline V gives CDR1 MDHEN, CDR2 SYDVKM. The CDR3 is made up of 17 amino acids. V lost 6 bases and J 7 bases, leaving 25 bases between the germline ends. The DNA for the CDR3 is TGTGCCAGCAGCCGAAGCCCAGGGGACATTTCTGTACAGCCCCAGCATTTT. It is translated as CASSRSPGDISVQPQHF.

The rearrangement uses TRBV5-1 and TRBJ1-6, with D possibly TRBD1 on 6 matching bases. Deletions cut 0 bases from V and 2 bases from J, with 9 bases between. Looked up from germline, CDR1 is SGHRS and CDR2 is YFSETQ. This CDR3 is 16 amino acids long. The CDR3 spells CASSLEGVAYNSPLHF. In DNA form, the CDR3 reads TGCGCCAGCAGCTTGGAGGGGGTCGCCTATAATTCACCCCTCCACTTT. Full variable domain (rest looked up from reference TRBV5-1 and TRBJ1-6): KAGVTQTPRYLIKTRGQQVTLSCSPISGHRSVSWYQQTPGQGLQFLFEYFSETQRNKGNFPGRFSGRQFSNSRSEMNVSTLELGDSALYLCASSLEGVAYNSPLHFGNGTRLTVT.

The chain recombines TRBV20-1 with TRBJ2-1; 10 positions agree with TRBD2. The CDR3 is made up of 15 amino acids. Germline CDR1 DFQATT, CDR2 SNEGSKA (reference sequence). The V and J ends lost 6 bases and 5 bases, in that order; junction bases with no gene match: 10. CDR3: CSAAGGLAINNEQFF. The CDR3 nucleotides read TGCAGTGCGGCGGGGGGACTAGCGATAAACAATGAGCAGTTCTTC.

This sequence joins TRBV15 and TRBJ1-2; D not resolved. Trimming removed 1 base at V and 0 bases at J, with 9 bases between. There are 15 residues in the CDR3. Germline V CDR1 and CDR2: LNHNV, YYDKDF (reference sequence). CDR3 in amino acids: CATSRGGPANYGYTF. CDR3 nucleotides: TGTGCCACCAGCAGAGGAGGGCCCGCTAACTATGGCTACACCTTC.

The rearrangement uses TRBV20-1 and TRBJ2-7; 9 bases match TRBD2. Germline-derived CDR1 and CDR2 are DFQATT and SNEGSKA (reference sequence). V lost 6 bases to trimming and J lost 3 bases; unmatched junction nucleotides: 3. This CDR3 region has 12 residues. The CDR3 spells CSAGTSSYEQYF. For the CDR3, the DNA is TGCAGTGCCGGGACTAGCAGCTACGAGCAGTACTTC.

V usage is TRBV25-1 and J usage is TRBJ2-7, with 9 bases fitting TRBD2. This CDR3 spans 14 amino acids. V was pared by 4 bases and J by 3 bases, with 4 bases of the junction left unmatched. Germline V gene data show CDR1 as MGHDK and CDR2 as SYGVNS. CDR3 bases: TGTGCCAGCAGTGCCGGGACTAGCCGCTACGAGCAGTACTTC. Its protein product is CASSAGTSRYEQYF.

CDR3 region: CASSFRGGYNEQFF. As DNA, the CDR3 is TGTGCCAGCAGTTTCCGGGGAGGGTACAATGAGCAGTTCTTC. V gene TRBV12-3 or TRBV12-4 combines with J gene TRBJ2-1; the match to TRBD2 covers 7 bases. Trimming removed 3 bases from V and 4 bases from J; junction bases left unmatched: 3. The CDR3 totals 14 residues.

The genes are TRBV11-2 and TRBJ1-1; no reliable D call. The CDR3 is made up of 14 amino acids. The germline V and J ends were trimmed by 3 bases and 1 base, with 9 bases remaining between them. Germline V gene sequence: CDR1 SGHAT, CDR2 FQNNGV. The CDR3 loop is CASSLGNTNTEAFF. The CDR3 bases are TGTGCCAGCAGCTTGGGAAATACGAACACTGAAGCTTTCTTT.

The chain recombines TRBV29-1 with TRBJ1-5; TRBD1 agrees at 7 bases. This CDR3 has 14 residues. Trimming took 3 bases from V and 3 from J; bases not matched to a gene: 5. Looked up from germline, CDR1 is SQVTM and CDR2 is ANQGSEA. The chain's CDR3 is CSVEVGGNNQPQHF. The CDR3 coding sequence is TGCAGCGTTGAGGTAGGGGGCAACAATCAGCCCCAGCATTTT.

This chain uses TRBV10-3 with TRBJ2-2, with unresolved D. The CDR3 spans 14 residues. The germline V gene encodes CDR1 ENHRY and CDR2 SYGVKD. Trimming took off 0 bases at V and 0 bases at J, with 2 bases between the two ends. The CDR3 sequence: CAISESANTGELFF. The CDR3 DNA is TGTGCCATCAGTGAGTCTGCGAACACCGGGGAGCTGTTTTTT.

The V call is TRBV29-1, the J call TRBJ1-1; D unresolved. The CDR3 runs 13 residues. The V end was cut by 3 bases, the J end by 5 bases, with 13 bases between. CDR1 SQVTM and CDR2 ANQGSEA come from the germline V gene. Here the CDR3 reads CSVEDLRRTEAFF. The CDR3 DNA follows: TGCAGCGTTGAGGACCTTAGGAGGACTGAAGCTTTCTTT.

This sequence joins TRBV27 and TRBJ2-7, with D possibly being TRBD1 (6 bases). Germline V CDR1 and CDR2: MNHEY, SMNVEV (reference sequence). Trimming took 0 bases from V and 8 from J, leaving 17 bases between them. This CDR3 is 15 amino acids long. The chain's CDR3 is CASSLSTGLTSKQYF. CDR3 DNA: TGTGCCAGCAGTTTATCAACAGGGCTTACATCCAAGCAGTACTTC.

The rearrangement joins TRBV20-1 to TRBJ1-6; 7 bases align to TRBD1. Germline CDR1 is DFQATT and CDR2 is SNEGSKA (reference sequence). The CDR3 is made up of 15 amino acids. V dropped 2 bases and J dropped 7; count of bases not matched to a gene: 8. The CDR3 reads CSARIAGQQNSPLHF. CDR3 nucleotides: TGCAGTGCTAGAATTGCGGGACAGCAAAATTCACCCCTCCACTTT.

The chain is built from TRBV12-3 or TRBV12-4 and TRBJ1-5; 8 nucleotides match TRBD1. The V gene end was trimmed by 7 bases and the J gene end by 7 bases; junction bases not matched to a gene: 9. CDR3 size: 14 residues. The CDR3 loop is CASTRTGSPQPQHF. The CDR3, as DNA: TGTGCCAGCACCCGGACAGGGAGTCCACAGCCCCAGCATTTT.

The chain couples TRBV14 to TRBJ2-4; 7 nucleotides agree with TRBD1. The CDR3 consists of 15 residues. Germline V lookup: CDR1 SGHDN, CDR2 FVKESK. V shed 4 bases and J 1 base; nucleotides not matched to a gene: 4. The CDR3 loop is CASSPTQGAKNIQYF. As DNA, the CDR3 is TGTGCCAGCAGCCCTACACAGGGGGCCAAAAACATTCAGTACTTC.

V and J are TRBV30 and TRBJ2-5; 7 bases agree with TRBD1. CDR1 GTSNPN and CDR2 SVGIG come from the germline V gene (reference sequence). The ends lost 3 bases at V and 4 bases at J; junction bases unmatched: 2. The CDR3 has 12 residues. The CDR3 sequence is CAWRWTGETQYF. The CDR3 coding sequence is TGTGCCTGGAGATGGACAGGAGAGACCCAGTACTTC. Drawing the rest from reference TRBV30 and TRBJ2-5, the complete variable domain is SQTIHQWPATLVQPVGSPLSLECTVEGTSNPNLYWYRQAAGRGLQLLFYSVGIGQISSEVPQNLSASRPQDRQFILSSKKLLLSDSGFYLCAWRWTGETQYFGPGTRLLVL.

This clonotype was observed once. J is TRBJ1-2 and V is TRBV4-2, with TRBD1 matching 8 bases. This CDR3 region has 16 residues. V lost 4 bases and J lost 2; bases outside the gene matches: 9. The germline V gene has CDR1 LGHNA and CDR2 YNFKEQ. CDR3 DNA sequence: TGTGCCAGCAGCCGCGCTACGGGACAGGCGAACTATGGCTACACCTTC. It encodes CASSRATGQANYGYTF.

The V and J genes are TRBV30 and TRBJ1-4; TRBD1 matches 7 bases. The CDR3 is 12 amino acids. Trimming at V came to 5 bases and at J to 8 bases, leaving 5 bases not matched to a gene. Per germline, CDR1 GTSNPN and CDR2 SVGIG (reference sequence). CDR3 DNA sequence: TGTGCCTGGGGGAGGACAGGCGAAAAACTGTTTTTT. Translating it yields CAWGRTGEKLFF.

V usage is TRBV4-1 and J usage is TRBJ2-5, with 7 bases that match TRBD1. There are 15 residues in the CDR3. The germline V gene has CDR1 MGHRA and CDR2 YSYEKL. After removal of 7 bases from V and 1 base from J, the junction contained 9 bases not matched to a gene. The CDR3 nucleotides read TGCGCCAGCACCCGCAACTGGGACAGCCAAGAGACCCAGTACTTC. Encoded protein: CASTRNWDSQETQYF.

This clonotype was detected once. The V and J genes are TRBV14 and TRBJ2-7; TRBD1 might be the D (6 bases). The CDR3 has 14 amino acids. The germline V gene encodes CDR1 SGHDN and CDR2 FVKESK. Trimming took off 3 bases at V and 3 bases at J, with 12 bases between the two ends. The CDR3 is CASSQSTGGYEQYF. The CDR3, as DNA: TGTGCCAGCAGCCAGTCGACAGGTGGCTACGAGCAGTACTTC.

The chain has TRBV15 and TRBJ1-5, with D uncertain. Trimming took off 0 bases at V and 6 bases at J, with 3 bases between the two ends. CDR1 is LNHNV and CDR2 is YYDKDF in the germline V gene (reference sequence). This CDR3 is 12 amino acids long. CDR3 DNA: TGTGCCACCAGCAGAGATACTCAGCCCCAGCATTTT. Translation gives CATSRDTQPQHF.

The V call is TRBV9, the J call TRBJ2-6, with D tentatively TRBD1 (5 bases). CDR1 is SGDLS, CDR2 YYNGEE, per germline. The CDR3 is made up of 17 amino acids. Deletions cut 3 bases from V and 3 bases from J, with 16 bases between. The CDR3 sequence is CASSAKSDTFGANVLTF. The CDR3 DNA sequence: TGTGCCAGCAGCGCCAAGTCGGACACATTTGGGGCCAACGTCCTGACTTTC.

The rearrangement joins TRBV27 to TRBJ1-1; tentative D call: TRBD1 (5 bases). V was trimmed by 8 bases and J by 4 bases, leaving 14 bases between them. Per the germline V gene, CDR1 is MNHEY and CDR2 is SMNVEV (reference sequence). The CDR3 contains 13 residues. The CDR3 loop reads CASQTREGTEAFF. The CDR3 DNA reads as TGTGCCAGCCAAACCAGGGAGGGCACTGAAGCTTTCTTT.

The chain carries TRBV20-1 and TRBJ2-2; 7 positions match TRBD2. Germline V gene lookup returns CDR1 DFQATT and CDR2 SNEGSKA (reference sequence). Trimming took 6 bases from V and 2 from J; bases not matched to a gene: 9. The CDR3 has 15 residues. The DNA of the CDR3 is TGCAGTGCGAGGAAAAGCGGGATCAACACCGGGGAGCTGTTTTTT. This sequence encodes CSARKSGINTGELFF.

The rearrangement joins TRBV18 to TRBJ1-2; D gene unclear. Looked up from germline, CDR1 is KGHSH and CDR2 is LQKENI. V shed 1 base and J shed 8 bases, with 26 bases lying between them. The CDR3 is made up of 18 amino acids. The CDR3 nucleotides read TGTGCCAGCTCACCACGATCTGGGTTGCAGACCTGGATCGGAGGCTACACCTTC. Amino acid sequence: CASSPRSGLQTWIGGYTF.

This clonotype has only one observation. The chain couples TRBV28 to TRBJ2-7; TRBD1 matches 9 bases. The J segment lost 5 bases and the V segment lost 2 bases, leaving 4 bases of the junction unmatched. The CDR3 has 14 amino acids. From germline, CDR1 is MDHEN and CDR2 SYDVKM. CDR3 sequence reads: CASSLVQGAHEQYF. The DNA of the CDR3 is TGTGCCAGCAGTTTAGTACAGGGGGCCCACGAGCAGTACTTC.